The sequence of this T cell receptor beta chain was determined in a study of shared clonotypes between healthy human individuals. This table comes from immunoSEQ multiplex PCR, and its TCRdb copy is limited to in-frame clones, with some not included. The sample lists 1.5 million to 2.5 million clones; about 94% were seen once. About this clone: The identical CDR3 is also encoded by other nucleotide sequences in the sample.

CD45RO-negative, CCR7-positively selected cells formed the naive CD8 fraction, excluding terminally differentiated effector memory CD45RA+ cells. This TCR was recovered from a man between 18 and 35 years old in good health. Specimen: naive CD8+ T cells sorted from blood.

DNA for the CDR3: TGTGCCAGCAGTGGAGGGGCAGGTGAGCAGTTCTTC. This translates into CASSGGAGEQFF. V usage is TRBV6-1 and J usage is TRBJ2-1, with D possibly called TRBD1 or TRBD2 (5 bases each). Germline-derived CDR1 and CDR2 are MNHNS and SASEGT. The V gene lost 4 bases and the J gene lost 9 bases, with 10 bases spanning the gap. This CDR3 has 12 residues.